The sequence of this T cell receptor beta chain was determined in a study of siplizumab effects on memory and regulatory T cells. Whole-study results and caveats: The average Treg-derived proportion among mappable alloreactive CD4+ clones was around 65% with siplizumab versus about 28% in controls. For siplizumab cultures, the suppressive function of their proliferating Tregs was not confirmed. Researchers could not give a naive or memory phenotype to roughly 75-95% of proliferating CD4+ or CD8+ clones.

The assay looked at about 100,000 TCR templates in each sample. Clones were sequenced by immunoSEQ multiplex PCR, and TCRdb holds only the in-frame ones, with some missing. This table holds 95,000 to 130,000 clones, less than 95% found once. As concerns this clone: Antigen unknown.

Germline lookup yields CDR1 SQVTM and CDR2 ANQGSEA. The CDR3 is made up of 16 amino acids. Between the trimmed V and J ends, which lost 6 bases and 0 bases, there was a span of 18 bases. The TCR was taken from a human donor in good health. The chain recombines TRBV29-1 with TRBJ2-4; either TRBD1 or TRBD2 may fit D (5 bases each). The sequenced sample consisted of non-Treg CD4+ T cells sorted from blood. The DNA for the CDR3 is TGCAGCGTATGGGACCTTGGACGTTCAGCCAAAAACATTCAGTACTTC. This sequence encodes CSVWDLGRSAKNIQYF.